The T cell receptor beta chain under discussion was sequenced for a study of cytomegalovirus exposure and HLA in healthy donors. Study-level results: The study put 150 or so TCR beta chains on its list as cytomegalovirus-associated. Subsequent analysis found a tendency for first-cohort TCR clusters to co-occur within the 120 or so validation repertoires. Confirmation in vitro established that three CMV-associated chains were specific for CMV antigens.

Of note for this clone: Its antigen is unidentified.

Separation from the roughly 680-subject first cohort characterized the roughly 120-subject validation cohort, to which the donors belonged. Libraries were prepared by immunoSEQ multiplex PCR; TCRdb keeps only in-frame clonotypes and omits some of them. The sample has around 130,000 clones, about nine tenths seen once; the top ten hold 1.4% to 1.5%. Per germline, CDR1 WNHNN and CDR2 SYGVQD (reference sequence). The V end was cut by 3 bases, the J end by 2 bases, with 7 bases between. The CDR3 covers 14 residues. The receptor was derived from a young man in good health and CMV-seronegative. Sequencing was carried out using PBMCs. The chain has TRBV10-1 and TRBJ2-2, with unresolved D. The CDR3 DNA follows: TGCGCCAGCAGTGAAATAGTCAACACCGGGGAGCTGTTTTTT. Protein product: CASSEIVNTGELFF.